This entry lists 25 T cell receptor beta chains sequenced from one sample in a study of T-cell memory formation after mild COVID-19. Via MiXCR, TCRdb re-called the 5' RACE reads, giving one row per CDR3 protein. The sample carries 250,000 or so distinct CDR3 sequences, over 15% recorded once. The sequenced material came from PBMCs or a T cell subset sorted from them (not recorded which). These TCRs come from a man aged 18 to 30 who had mild COVID-19 (a few samples of this study predate the infection). Cell type and time point are not known.

This rearrangement joins TRBV7-9 to TRBJ1-1, with a possible D match to TRBD1 (6 bases). The CDR3 has 15 amino acids. Looked up from germline, CDR1 is SEHNR and CDR2 is FQNEAQ (reference sequence). V gave up 3 bases and J gave up 1 base, with 12 bases separating them. CDR3 bases: TGTGCCAGCAGCTTTGGCAGGGGATCGAACACTGAAGCTTTCTTT. Its translation: CASSFGRGSNTEAFF.

The J gene is TRBJ2-5, the V gene TRBV11-2; D might be TRBD2 (6 bases). There are 14 residues in the CDR3. Trimming pared 5 bases from V and 1 base from J, leaving 11 bases between. Germline lookup yields CDR1 SGHAT and CDR2 FQNNGV. In DNA form, the CDR3 reads TGTGCCAGCAGCGTTCCGGGAGCCCAAGAGACCCAGTACTTC. This sequence encodes CASSVPGAQETQYF.

This clonotype was detected a few times. V gene TRBV7-9 combines with J gene TRBJ2-7, with 7 bases identical to TRBD2. Germline V CDR1 and CDR2: SEHNR, FQNEAQ (reference sequence). The CDR3 sequence is 12 residues long. V trimming: 2 bases; J trimming: 5 bases; junction bases outside the gene matches: 0. The CDR3 DNA is TGTGCCAGCAGCTTAAGCGGGAACGAGCAGTACGTC. Encoded protein: CASSLSGNEQYV.

Only a few counts were recorded for this clonotype. This chain links TRBV5-1 with TRBJ1-1, with D tentatively TRBD1 (5 bases). CDR1 and CDR2 (germline): SGHRS, YFSETQ. Trimming cost V 4 bases and J 11 bases, with 15 bases left between them. The CDR3 is 12 amino acids. The CDR3 reads CASSPGVEGAFF. In nucleotides, the CDR3 is TGCGCCAGCAGCCCGGGGGTGGAAGGGGCTTTCTTT.

This clonotype was picked up many times. The rearrangement uses TRBV12-5 and TRBJ2-5; possibly TRBD2 for D (6 bases). The germline V and J ends were trimmed by 6 bases and 5 bases, with 16 bases remaining between them. The CDR3 contains 14 residues. Germline values: CDR1 LGHNT, CDR2 FRNRAP. CDR3 nucleotide sequence: TGTGCTAGTGGCGCCGGGACTCCGGTGGAGACCCAGTACTTC. Amino acid sequence: CASGAGTPVETQYF.

The table lists this clonotype with a few counts. The genes are TRBV6-5 and TRBJ2-5, with D uncertain. The CDR3 is made up of 12 amino acids. CDR1 and CDR2 (germline): MNHEY, SVGAGI. V was clipped by 5 bases and J by 2 bases, with 6 bases between them. The CDR3 DNA sequence: TGTGCCAGCAGTGGATTACAAGAGACCCAGTACTTC. This codes for CASSGLQETQYF.

This clonotype showed up just a few times. V gene TRBV5-1 combines with J gene TRBJ1-4; no definite D call. Germline V lookup: CDR1 SGHRS, CDR2 YFSETQ. V was shortened by 6 bases and J by 3 bases, with 9 bases between the two germline ends. The CDR3 is 13 amino acids. CDR3: CASTDSPNEKLFF. DNA for the CDR3: TGCGCCAGCACAGACTCTCCTAATGAAAAACTGTTTTTT.

The chain carries TRBV7-2 and TRBJ2-2; possibly TRBD1 or TRBD2 for D (5 bases each). Trimming stripped 3 bases from V and 6 bases from J, with 11 bases between. Germline CDR1 reads SGHTA; CDR2 reads FQGNSA. This CDR3 has 14 residues. CDR3 amino acids: CASSFIRESGELFF. DNA for the CDR3: TGTGCCAGCAGCTTCATCAGGGAGTCCGGGGAGCTGTTTTTT.

The sample holds a few counts of this clonotype. V usage is TRBV5-1 and J usage is TRBJ2-7; the match to TRBD1 covers 9 bases. V lost 4 bases and J lost 7; bases outside the gene matches: 12. CDR1 and CDR2 from the germline V gene are SGHRS and YFSETQ. The CDR3 spans 15 residues. The CDR3 protein is CASSKVPGQGGEQYV. Written as DNA, the CDR3 is TGCGCCAGCAGCAAGGTCCCGGGACAGGGAGGGGAGCAGTACGTC.

The V and J genes are TRBV5-5 and TRBJ2-2, with 7 nucleotides matching TRBD1. The CDR3 sequence is 17 residues long. The V segment lost 2 bases and the J segment 1 base; nucleotides outside the gene matches: 8. Germline V lookup: CDR1 SGHKS, CDR2 YYEKEE (reference sequence). Here the CDR3 DNA reads TGTGCCAGCAGCTTATTACAGGGGAACCTGAACACCGGGGAGCTGTTTTTT. Translated: CASSLLQGNLNTGELFF.

This chain connects TRBV6-2 or TRBV6-3 to TRBJ2-1; no reliable D call. CDR3 length: 11 residues. Germline V gene sequence: CDR1 MNHEY, CDR2 SVGEGT. Trimming took off 6 bases at V and 14 bases at J, with 14 bases between the two ends. Written as DNA, the CDR3 is TGTGCCAGCAGCCGGAGTGGTGTGGAGTTCTTC. Its protein is CASSRSGVEFF.

The V call is TRBV4-2, the J call TRBJ2-3; unclear D gene. Germline V gene sequence: CDR1 LGHNA, CDR2 YNFKEQ. The length of the CDR3 is 15 residues. Deletions cut 3 bases from V and 0 bases from J, with 10 bases between. CDR3 nucleotides: TGTGCCAGCAGCCAGAAAAAGGGCAGCACAGATACGCAGTATTTT. Protein: CASSQKKGSTDTQYF.

The chain carries TRBV5-1 and TRBJ1-1, with a weak D call TRBD1 (6 bases). Germline V gives CDR1 SGHRS, CDR2 YFSETQ. The CDR3 is 17 amino acids. Between the trimmed V and J ends, which lost 0 bases and 0 bases, there was a span of 15 bases. The CDR3 DNA reads as TGCGCCAGCAGCTTGGAGGGGGTCGGCGAAATGAACACTGAAGCTTTCTTT. It specifies CASSLEGVGEMNTEAFF. Variable domain in full (rest from reference TRBV5-1 and TRBJ1-1): KAGVTQTPRYLIKTRGQQVTLSCSPISGHRSVSWYQQTPGQGLQFLFEYFSETQRNKGNFPGRFSGRQFSNSRSEMNVSTLELGDSALYLCASSLEGVGEMNTEAFFGQGTRLTVV.

The V and J genes are TRBV2 and TRBJ2-5, with 10 bases aligning to TRBD1. Looked up from germline, CDR1 is SNHLY and CDR2 is FYNNEI. The CDR3 runs to 14 residues. V lost 6 bases to trimming and J lost 5 bases; unmatched junction nucleotides: 6. CDR3 nucleotide sequence: TGTGCCAGCAGGACCCGGGACAGGGGTGAGACCCAGTACTTC. It yields the protein CASRTRDRGETQYF.

This rearrangement joins TRBV20-1 to TRBJ2-3; TRBD2 matches at 9 bases. Germline lookup yields CDR1 DFQATT and CDR2 SNEGSKA (reference sequence). CDR3 length: 16 amino acids. J lost 4 bases, V lost 3 bases, and 11 bases had no gene match. The CDR3 bases are TGCAGTGCTAGCCCCCTTAGCGGGGGCCCGCCAGATACGCAGTATTTT. Residues: CSASPLSGGPPDTQYF.

The rearrangement uses TRBV7-2 and TRBJ2-5, with D tentatively TRBD1 (6 bases). Per the germline V gene, CDR1 is SGHTA and CDR2 is FQGNSA. This CDR3 comprises 14 residues. The V end was cut by 1 base, the J end by 4 bases, with 10 bases between. The CDR3 region is CASSLDPGVETQYF. In DNA form, the CDR3 reads TGTGCCAGCAGCTTAGACCCAGGGGTAGAGACCCAGTACTTC.

The chain couples TRBV10-3 to TRBJ2-2, with 9 bases identical to TRBD2. V trimming: 4 bases; J trimming: 7 bases; junction bases outside the gene matches: 13. There are 17 residues in the CDR3. CDR1 ENHRY and CDR2 SYGVKD come from the germline V gene. CDR3 coding DNA: TGTGCCATCAGTGGAGTATCGGGACTAGCAAATTTCGGGGAGCTGTTTTTT. Amino acids: CAISGVSGLANFGELFF.

The chain joins TRBV7-9 to TRBJ1-4; tentatively, D is TRBD1 (6 bases). The germline CDR1 and CDR2 sequences are SEHNR and FQNEAQ (reference sequence). The CDR3 covers 15 residues. Trimming shortened V by 5 bases and J by 7 bases, and 17 bases separated the two germline ends. The CDR3 spells CASSLTGGESEKLFF. CDR3 bases: TGTGCCAGCAGCCTGACAGGTGGGGAGAGTGAAAAACTGTTTTTT.

This sequence joins TRBV7-3 and TRBJ1-1, with D uncertain. The CDR3 is made up of 14 amino acids. Germline CDR1 is SGHTA and CDR2 is FQGTGA. With 4 bases removed from V and 5 bases from J, the gap between germline ends came to 14 bases. The CDR3 DNA reads TGTGCCAGCAGCTCGGACCCCCCGGGGACTGAAGCTTTCTTT. It codes for CASSSDPPGTEAFF.

This clonotype was counted between two and nine times. The J gene is TRBJ1-3, the V gene TRBV5-1, with D perhaps TRBD1 (6 bases). CDR3 length equals 16 residues. Trimming took off 2 bases at V and 3 bases at J, with 15 bases between the two ends. Per germline, CDR1 SGHRS and CDR2 YFSETQ. The CDR3 loop is CASSFGRTALGNTIYF. CDR3 nucleotide sequence: TGCGCCAGCAGCTTTGGCAGGACAGCACTTGGAAACACCATATATTTT.

The chain employs TRBV18 and TRBJ1-1; 9 positions agree with TRBD1. The V and J ends lost 6 bases and 2 bases, in that order; junction bases with no gene match: 7. CDR1 is KGHSH, CDR2 LQKENI, per germline. The length of the CDR3 is 15 residues. The CDR3 loop is CASSQWDRANTEAFF. In DNA, the CDR3 is TGTGCCAGCTCCCAATGGGACAGGGCTAACACTGAAGCTTTCTTT.

This clonotype occurred a few times. This chain uses TRBV20-1 with TRBJ1-2, with 9 bases lining up with TRBD1. Germline V gene data show CDR1 as DFQATT and CDR2 as SNEGSKA (reference sequence). J lost 8 bases, V lost 0 bases, and 7 bases had no gene match. This CDR3 region has 14 residues. CDR3: CSARDARTGEGYTF. The CDR3 region has the DNA TGCAGTGCTAGAGATGCTCGGACAGGGGAAGGCTACACCTTC.

This clonotype was detected ten times or more. The chain uses TRBV7-2 and TRBJ2-1; no definite D call. CDR1 SGHTA and CDR2 FQGNSA come from the germline V gene. This CDR3 is built from 11 residues. V dropped 5 bases and J dropped 6 bases, with 5 bases sitting between them. The CDR3 loop reads CASSPANEQFF. In DNA form, the CDR3 reads TGTGCCAGCAGCCCCGCCAATGAGCAGTTCTTC.

The chain links TRBV9 to TRBJ2-7; 12 bases agree with TRBD1. The junction had 8 bases not matched to a gene; V was cut back by 2 bases and J by 5 bases. The CDR3 spans 16 residues. Germline V gene sequence: CDR1 SGDLS, CDR2 YYNGEE. CDR3 coding DNA: TGTGCCAGCAGCGTCTCCACCGGGACAGGGGGCCACGAGCAGTACTTC. It yields the protein CASSVSTGTGGHEQYF.

This clonotype was recorded a few times. This sequence joins TRBV11-2 and TRBJ2-6; the D gene is possibly TRBD1 (6 bases). Germline V gene sequence: CDR1 SGHAT, CDR2 FQNNGV. The CDR3 contains 14 residues. Trimming pared 1 base from V and 7 bases from J, leaving 8 bases between. The CDR3 here is CASSLVGGANVLTF. CDR3 coding DNA: TGTGCCAGCAGCTTAGTAGGGGGAGCCAACGTCCTGACTTTC.